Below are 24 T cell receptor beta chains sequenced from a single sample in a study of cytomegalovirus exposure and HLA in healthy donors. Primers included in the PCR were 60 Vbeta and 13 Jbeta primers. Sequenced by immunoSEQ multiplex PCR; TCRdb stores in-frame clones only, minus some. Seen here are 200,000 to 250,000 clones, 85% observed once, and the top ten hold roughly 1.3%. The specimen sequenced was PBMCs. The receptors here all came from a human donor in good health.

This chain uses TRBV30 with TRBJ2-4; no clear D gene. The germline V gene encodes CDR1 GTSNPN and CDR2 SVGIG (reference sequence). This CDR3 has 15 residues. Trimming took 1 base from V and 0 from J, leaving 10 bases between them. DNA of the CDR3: TGTGCCTGGAGTGAGAGAACCATAGCCAAAAACATTCAGTACTTC. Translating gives CAWSERTIAKNIQYF.

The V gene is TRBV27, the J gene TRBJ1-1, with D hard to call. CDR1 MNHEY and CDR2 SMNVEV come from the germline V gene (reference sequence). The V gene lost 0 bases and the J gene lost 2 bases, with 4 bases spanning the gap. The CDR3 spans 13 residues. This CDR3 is CASSLSLNTEAFF. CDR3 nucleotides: TGTGCCAGCAGTTTATCCCTCAACACTGAAGCTTTCTTT.

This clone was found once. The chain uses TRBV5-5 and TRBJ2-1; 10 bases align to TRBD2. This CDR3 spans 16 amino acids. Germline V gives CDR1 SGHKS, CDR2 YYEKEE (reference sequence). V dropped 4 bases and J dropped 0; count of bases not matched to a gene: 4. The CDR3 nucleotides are TGTGCCAGCAGCCTACTAGCGGGGACCTCCTACAATGAGCAGTTCTTC. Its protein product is CASSLLAGTSYNEQFF.

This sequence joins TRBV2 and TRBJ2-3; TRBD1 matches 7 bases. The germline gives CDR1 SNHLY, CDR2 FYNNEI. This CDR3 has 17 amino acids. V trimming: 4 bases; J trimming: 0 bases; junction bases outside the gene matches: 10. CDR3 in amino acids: CASSAPPGQPSTDTQYF. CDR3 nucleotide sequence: TGTGCCAGCAGTGCTCCCCCGGGACAGCCTAGCACAGATACGCAGTATTTT.

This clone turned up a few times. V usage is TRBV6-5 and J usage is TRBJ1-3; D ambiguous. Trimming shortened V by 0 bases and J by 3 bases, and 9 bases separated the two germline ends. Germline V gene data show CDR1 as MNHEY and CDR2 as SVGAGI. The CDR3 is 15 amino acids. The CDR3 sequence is CASSYSPGFGNTIYF. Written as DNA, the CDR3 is TGTGCCAGCAGTTACTCTCCCGGGTTTGGAAACACCATATATTTT.

CDR3 bases: TGTGCCAGCAGCTTATGGGCGGGGGTCCAGTTCTTC. Protein product: CASSLWAGVQFF. The chain uses TRBV7-6 and TRBJ2-1; 7 bases fit TRBD2. This CDR3 contains 12 residues. V was pared by 2 bases and J by 13 bases, with 5 bases of the junction left unmatched. CDR1 is SGHVS and CDR2 is FNYEAQ in the germline V gene. Full variable domain (remainder filled in from reference TRBV7-6 and TRBJ2-1): GAGVSQSPRYKVTKRGQDVALRCDPISGHVSLYWYRQALGQGPEFLTYFNYEAQQDKSGLPNDRFSAERPEGSISTLTIQRTEQRDSAMYRCASSLWAGVQFFGPGTRLTVL.

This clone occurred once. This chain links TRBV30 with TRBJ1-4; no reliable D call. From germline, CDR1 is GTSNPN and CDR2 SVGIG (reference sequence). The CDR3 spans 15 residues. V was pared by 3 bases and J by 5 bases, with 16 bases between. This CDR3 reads CAWSPPPVPNEKLFF. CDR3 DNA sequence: TGTGCCTGGAGCCCTCCGCCAGTCCCCAATGAAAAACTGTTTTTT.

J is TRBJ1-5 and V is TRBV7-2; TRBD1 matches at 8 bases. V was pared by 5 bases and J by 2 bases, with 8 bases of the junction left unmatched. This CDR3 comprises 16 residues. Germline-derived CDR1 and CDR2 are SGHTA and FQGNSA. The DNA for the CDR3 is TGTGCCAGCAGCCCCTCGGGGGGACAGGGCAATCAGCCCCAGCATTTT. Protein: CASSPSGGQGNQPQHF.

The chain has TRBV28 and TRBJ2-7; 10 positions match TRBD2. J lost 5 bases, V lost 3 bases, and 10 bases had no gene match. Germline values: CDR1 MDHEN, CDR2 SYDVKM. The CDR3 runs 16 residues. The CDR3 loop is CASSLAPASGSHEQYF. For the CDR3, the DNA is TGTGCCAGCAGTTTGGCCCCGGCTAGCGGGAGCCACGAGCAGTACTTC.

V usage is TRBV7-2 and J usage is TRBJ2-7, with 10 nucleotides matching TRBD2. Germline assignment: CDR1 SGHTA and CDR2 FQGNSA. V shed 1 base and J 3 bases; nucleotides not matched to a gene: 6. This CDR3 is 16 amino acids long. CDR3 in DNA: TGTGCCAGCAGCTTAGTTGCTAGCGGGAGTTACTACGAGCAGTACTTC. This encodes CASSLVASGSYYEQYF.

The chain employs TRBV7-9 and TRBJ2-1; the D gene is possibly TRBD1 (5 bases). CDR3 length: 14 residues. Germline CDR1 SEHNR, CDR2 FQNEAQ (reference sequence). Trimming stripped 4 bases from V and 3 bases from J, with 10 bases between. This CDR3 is CASSSQGLYNEQFF. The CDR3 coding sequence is TGTGCCAGCAGCTCTCAGGGTCTCTACAATGAGCAGTTCTTC.

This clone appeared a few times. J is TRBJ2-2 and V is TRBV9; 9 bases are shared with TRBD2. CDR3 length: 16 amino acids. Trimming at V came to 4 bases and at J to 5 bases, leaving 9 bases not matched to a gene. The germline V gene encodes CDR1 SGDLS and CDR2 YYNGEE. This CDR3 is CASSPLAGLRTGELFF. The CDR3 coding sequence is TGTGCCAGCAGCCCCCTAGCGGGGCTGAGGACCGGGGAGCTGTTTTTT.

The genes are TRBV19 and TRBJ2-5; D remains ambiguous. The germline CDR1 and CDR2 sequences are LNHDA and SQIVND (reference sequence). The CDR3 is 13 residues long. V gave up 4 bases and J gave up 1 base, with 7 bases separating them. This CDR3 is CASSKQSQETQYF. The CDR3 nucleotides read TGTGCCAGTAGTAAACAGAGCCAAGAGACCCAGTACTTC.

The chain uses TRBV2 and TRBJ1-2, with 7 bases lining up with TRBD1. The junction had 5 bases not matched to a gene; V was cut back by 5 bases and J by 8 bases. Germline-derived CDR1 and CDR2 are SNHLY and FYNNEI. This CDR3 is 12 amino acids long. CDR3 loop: CASSPTGSGYTF. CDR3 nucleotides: TGTGCCAGCAGTCCGACAGGGAGCGGCTACACCTTC.

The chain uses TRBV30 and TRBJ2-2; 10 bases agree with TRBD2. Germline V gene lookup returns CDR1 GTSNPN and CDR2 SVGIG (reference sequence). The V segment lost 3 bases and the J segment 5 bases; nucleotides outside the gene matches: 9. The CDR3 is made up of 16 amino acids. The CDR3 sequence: CAWRRTSGDRTGELFF. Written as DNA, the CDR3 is TGTGCCTGGAGGCGGACTAGCGGAGATCGGACCGGGGAGCTGTTTTTT. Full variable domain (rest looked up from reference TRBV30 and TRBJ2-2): SQTIHQWPATLVQPVGSPLSLECTVEGTSNPNLYWYRQAAGRGLQLLFYSVGIGQISSEVPQNLSASRPQDRQFILSSKKLLLSDSGFYLCAWRRTSGDRTGELFFGEGSRLTVL.

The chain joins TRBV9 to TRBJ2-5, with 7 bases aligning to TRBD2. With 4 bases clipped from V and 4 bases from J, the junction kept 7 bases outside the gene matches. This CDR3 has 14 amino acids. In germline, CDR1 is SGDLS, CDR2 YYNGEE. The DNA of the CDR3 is TGTGCCAGCAGCACTGGGGGGGGTGGAGAGACCCAGTACTTC. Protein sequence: CASSTGGGGETQYF. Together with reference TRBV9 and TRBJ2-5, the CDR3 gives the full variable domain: DSGVTQTPKHLITATGQRVTLRCSPRSGDLSVYWYQQSLDQGLQFLIQYYNGEERAKGNILERFSAQQFPDLHSELNLSSLELGDSALYFCASSTGGGGETQYFGPGTRLLVL.

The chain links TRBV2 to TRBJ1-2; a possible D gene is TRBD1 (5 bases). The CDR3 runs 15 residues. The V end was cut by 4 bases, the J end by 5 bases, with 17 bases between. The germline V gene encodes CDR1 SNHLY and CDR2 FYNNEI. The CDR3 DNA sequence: TGTGCCAGCAGTGTCCCGGGGGAGATTACTTATGGCTACACCTTC. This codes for CASSVPGEITYGYTF.

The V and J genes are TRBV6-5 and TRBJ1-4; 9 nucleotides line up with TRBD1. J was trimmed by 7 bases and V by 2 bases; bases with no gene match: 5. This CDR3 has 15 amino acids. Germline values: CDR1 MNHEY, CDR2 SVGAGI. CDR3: CASSYEQGAGEKLFF. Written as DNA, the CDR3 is TGTGCCAGCAGTTACGAACAGGGGGCGGGTGAAAAACTGTTTTTT.

In DNA form, the CDR3 reads TGCGCCAGCACCCCCGGGACAGAAATTTCAACTAATGAAAAACTGTTTTTT. It is translated as CASTPGTEISTNEKLFF. V gene TRBV5-1 combines with J gene TRBJ1-4, with 7 bases lining up with TRBD1. Germline values: CDR1 SGHRS, CDR2 YFSETQ. The CDR3 loop spans 17 amino acids. The V gene end was trimmed by 6 bases and the J gene end by 0 bases; junction bases not matched to a gene: 11.

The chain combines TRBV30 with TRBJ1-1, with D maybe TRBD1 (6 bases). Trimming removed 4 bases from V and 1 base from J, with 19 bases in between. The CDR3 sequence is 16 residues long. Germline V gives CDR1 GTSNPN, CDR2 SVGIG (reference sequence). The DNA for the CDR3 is TGTGCCTGGAATGAGCCCGGGGGGCGCCCGAACACTGAAGCTTTCTTT. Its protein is CAWNEPGGRPNTEAFF.

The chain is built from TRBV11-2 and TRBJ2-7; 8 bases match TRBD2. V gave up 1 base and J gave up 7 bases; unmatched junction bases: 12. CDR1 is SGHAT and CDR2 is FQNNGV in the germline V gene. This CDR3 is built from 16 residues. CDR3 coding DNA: TGTGCCAGCAGCTTAGGAGGGACTAGGAATTTTGGTGAGCAGTACTTC. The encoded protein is CASSLGGTRNFGEQYF.

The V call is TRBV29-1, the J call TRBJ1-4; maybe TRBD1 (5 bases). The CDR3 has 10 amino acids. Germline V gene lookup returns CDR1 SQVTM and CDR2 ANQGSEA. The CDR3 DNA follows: TGCATCCCTACGACAGAGAGACTGTTTTTT. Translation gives CIPTTERLFF.

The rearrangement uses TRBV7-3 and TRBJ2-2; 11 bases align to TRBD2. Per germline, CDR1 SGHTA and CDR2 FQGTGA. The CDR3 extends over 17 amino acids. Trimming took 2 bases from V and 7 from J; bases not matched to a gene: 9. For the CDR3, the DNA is TGTGCCAGCAGCTTATGGCTAGCGGGAGGCCGTGGCGGGGAGCTGTTTTTT. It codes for CASSLWLAGGRGGELFF.

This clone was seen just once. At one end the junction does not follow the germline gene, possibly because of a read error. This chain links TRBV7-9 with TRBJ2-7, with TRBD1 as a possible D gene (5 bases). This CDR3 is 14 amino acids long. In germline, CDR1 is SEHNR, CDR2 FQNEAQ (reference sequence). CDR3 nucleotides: TGTTCCAGCAGCTTGAAGACAGCTGGAGACGAGCAGTACTTC. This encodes CSSSLKTAGDEQYF.